The 30 T cell receptor beta chains in this list originate from one sample, sequenced in a study of T cell repertoires in cytomegalovirus infection. TCRdb called the reads again in MiXCR, with one record for every CDR3 protein. Among hundreds of thousands of distinct CDR3 sequences, over 20% were seen once, and the ten largest hold 18%. Source material: CD8+ T cells from PBMCs. The receptors derive from a human donor in good health (CMV status not recorded). Some clones in this sample may be carry-over from other donors' samples.

The CDR3 DNA reads as TGTGCCAGCGCCCCGGGGCTCCTCCAAGAGACCCAGTACTTC. Protein: CASAPGLLQETQYF. The rearrangement joins TRBV2 to TRBJ2-5, with D tentatively TRBD1 or TRBD2 (5 bases each). Trimming removed 8 bases from V and 1 base from J, with 14 bases in between. This CDR3 spans 14 amino acids. From germline, CDR1 is SNHLY and CDR2 FYNNEI.

The chain is built from TRBV20-1 and TRBJ2-3; D may be TRBD1 (6 bases). The CDR3 sequence is 18 residues long. The V gene lost 5 bases and the J gene lost 4 bases, with 28 bases spanning the gap. Germline-derived CDR1 and CDR2 are DFQATT and SNEGSKA (reference sequence). The CDR3, as DNA: TGCAGTGCTTCCGGACTCCTAACTCAAGGGGGATCGGCAGATACGCAGTATTTT. Its protein is CSASGLLTQGGSADTQYF.

This clonotype appeared many times. The rearrangement joins TRBV7-2 to TRBJ2-3; 8 nucleotides agree with TRBD2. The germline V gene has CDR1 SGHTA and CDR2 FQGNSA. V was clipped by 5 bases and J by 9 bases; unmatched bases: 10. The CDR3 spans 14 residues. CDR3 loop: CASSPTGGPGTQYF. The DNA for the CDR3 is TGTGCCAGCAGCCCGACGGGGGGGCCGGGGACGCAGTATTTT.

V gene TRBV7-8 combines with J gene TRBJ2-7; D might be TRBD1 (6 bases). The CDR3 is 14 residues long. Trimming removed 4 bases from V and 1 base from J, with 11 bases in between. Germline lookup yields CDR1 SGHVS and CDR2 FQNEAQ. The CDR3 DNA reads TGTGCCAGCAGCTCCCGGACAGCGTCCTACGAGCAGTACTTC. It translates to CASSSRTASYEQYF.

This clonotype was seen a handful of times. The chain has TRBV29-1 and TRBJ1-3; the D gene is possibly TRBD1 (6 bases). The CDR3 runs 13 residues. Germline V gives CDR1 SQVTM, CDR2 ANQGSEA. Deletions cut 3 bases from V and 4 bases from J, with 10 bases between. The CDR3 sequence: CSVDTGTGNTIYF. DNA for the CDR3: TGCAGCGTTGACACAGGGACGGGAAACACCATATATTTT.

The sample holds a few counts of this clonotype. J is TRBJ2-4 and V is TRBV4-3; 9 nucleotides line up with TRBD1. The J segment lost 2 bases and the V segment lost 1 base, leaving 3 bases of the junction unmatched. Germline lookup yields CDR1 LGHNA and CDR2 YSLEER. The CDR3 spans 16 residues. The CDR3 reads CASSQGGTGSKNIQYF. CDR3 coding DNA: TGCGCCAGCAGCCAAGGGGGGACAGGGTCCAAAAACATTCAGTACTTC.

In the case of this clonotype: A much bigger clone sits one base away, suggesting this may be a read error. The rearrangement joins TRBV11-2 to TRBJ2-5, with D unresolved. The CDR3 loop spans 14 amino acids. CDR1 is SGHAT, CDR2 FQNNGV, per germline. The ends were cut back, 2 bases at V and 2 bases at J, with 9 bases in the middle. In DNA form, the CDR3 reads TGTGCCAGCAGCTTATTTTGGGGTCAAGAGACCCAGTACTTC. Translated, it gives CASSLFWGQETQYF.

The sample holds many counts of this clonotype. The chain couples TRBV7-8 to TRBJ1-1; the D is unclear. Per germline, CDR1 SGHVS and CDR2 FQNEAQ. This CDR3 region has 16 residues. V was trimmed by 1 base and J by 3 bases, leaving 15 bases between them. CDR3 DNA: TGTGCCAGCAGCTTAGGTTTTTTAGGGAGAGACACTGAAGCTTTCTTT. Translating gives CASSLGFLGRDTEAFF.

This clonotype was recorded many times. The chain links TRBV7-8 to TRBJ2-2, with 9 bases lining up with TRBD1. The CDR3 covers 15 residues. The V gene's germline CDR1 is SGHVS and CDR2 FQNEAQ. The V gene end was trimmed by 6 bases and the J gene end by 1 base; junction bases not matched to a gene: 3. The CDR3: CASRGGQGNTGELFF. The CDR3 nucleotides are TGTGCCAGCAGGGGGGGACAGGGGAACACCGGGGAGCTGTTTTTT.

There are a few counts of this clonotype. This chain connects TRBV12-3 or TRBV12-4 to TRBJ2-2, with 7 positions matching TRBD1. CDR3 length: 14 amino acids. The junction had 5 bases not matched to a gene; V was cut back by 2 bases and J by 8 bases. CDR3 residues: CASSLQGVFGELFF. CDR3 DNA sequence: TGTGCCAGCAGTTTACAGGGGGTATTTGGGGAGCTGTTTTTT.

This clonotype was seen more than once but under ten times. CDR3 coding DNA: TGTGCCACCAGCAGAGATCACCTCTCTGGGGCCAACGTCCTGACTTTC. It is translated as CATSRDHLSGANVLTF. The gene calls are TRBV15 and TRBJ2-6; D unclear. The germline V and J ends were trimmed by 0 bases and 0 bases, with 6 bases remaining between them. Germline CDR1 and CDR2: LNHNV and YYDKDF (reference sequence). The CDR3 runs 16 residues.

This clonotype has a count of ten or more. The rearrangement links TRBV12-3 or TRBV12-4 to TRBJ2-3, with 11 bases fitting TRBD2. CDR3 length equals 16 residues. V was clipped by 1 base and J by 2 bases; unmatched bases: 2. The CDR3 region has the DNA TGTGCCAGCAGTTTAGGGACTAGCGGGTACACAGATACGCAGTATTTT. This sequence encodes CASSLGTSGYTDTQYF.

This rearrangement joins TRBV2 to TRBJ1-1, with no clear D. Germline values: CDR1 SNHLY, CDR2 FYNNEI. V gave up 1 base and J gave up 1 base, with 10 bases separating them. This CDR3 has 15 residues. CDR3 DNA: TGTGCCAGCAGTGAAGAATGGGGTGCGAACACTGAAGCTTTCTTT. It codes for CASSEEWGANTEAFF.

The CDR3, as DNA: TGTGCCAGCAGTTCCCATTTGAGACGGGCGTACTTC. Translation: CASSSHLRRAYF. The chain is built from TRBV6-5 and TRBJ2-5, with D hard to call. The V and J ends lost 4 bases and 13 bases respectively, with 16 bases between them. The germline gives CDR1 MNHEY, CDR2 SVGAGI. The CDR3 has 12 amino acids.

The rearrangement joins TRBV6-6 to TRBJ2-2, with 7 positions matching TRBD1. Germline values: CDR1 MNHNY, CDR2 SVGAGI (reference sequence). This CDR3 comprises 17 residues. The junction had 13 bases not matched to a gene; V was cut back by 6 bases and J by 3 bases. CDR3 DNA sequence: TGTGCCAGCAGAGGTCCAACAGGGGTGGCCGACACCGGGGAGCTGTTTTTT. Its translation is CASRGPTGVADTGELFF.

The V and J genes are TRBV29-1 and TRBJ2-5, with TRBD1 identical over 9 bases. In germline, CDR1 is SQVTM, CDR2 ANQGSEA. Germline trimming cut 4 bases from V and 2 bases from J; bases unmatched to any gene: 11. The length of the CDR3 is 16 residues. CDR3 coding DNA: TGCAGCGTTGGGAGAATAACAGGGGGCTTGCAAGAGACCCAGTACTTC. Its translation is CSVGRITGGLQETQYF.

This clonotype turned up a few times. The rearrangement joins TRBV4-1 to TRBJ2-7; a weak D match, TRBD1 (6 bases). V was shortened by 3 bases and J by 2 bases, with 11 bases between the two germline ends. Germline lookup yields CDR1 MGHRA and CDR2 YSYEKL. This CDR3 comprises 14 residues. CDR3 sequence: CASSHRDTTYEQYF. The CDR3 DNA sequence: TGCGCCAGCAGCCATCGGGACACCACCTACGAGCAGTACTTC.

In its sample, this clonotype was seen once. The rearrangement uses TRBV7-4 and TRBJ2-5, with D possibly called TRBD1 or TRBD2 (6 bases each). Trimming stripped 3 bases from V and 2 bases from J, with 19 bases between. The CDR3 length is 17 residues. The germline gives CDR1 SGHVT, CDR2 SQSDAQ. DNA of the CDR3: TGTGCCAGCAGCTTCTTAGTAGGGGGGCTTATGCAAGAGACCCAGTACTTC. Translated, it gives CASSFLVGGLMQETQYF.

The chain has TRBV5-1 and TRBJ2-1; D ambiguous. The CDR3 extends over 12 amino acids. Germline V lookup: CDR1 SGHRS, CDR2 YFSETQ. Trimming cost V 4 bases and J 9 bases, with 11 bases left between them. In DNA, the CDR3 is TGCGCCAGCAGCGGAAGGTTTTTTGAGCAGTTCTTC. It encodes CASSGRFFEQFF.

The chain employs TRBV6-2 or TRBV6-3 and TRBJ1-5, with D tentatively TRBD1 (5 bases). The CDR3 loop spans 15 amino acids. The V gene lost 2 bases and the J gene lost 5 bases, with 13 bases spanning the gap. In germline, CDR1 is MNHEY, CDR2 SVGEGT. CDR3 nucleotides: TGTGCCAGCAGTTACGTAGGGGTGGGGGATCAGCCCCAGCATTTT. It is translated as CASSYVGVGDQPQHF.

This clonotype was counted many times. This rearrangement joins TRBV7-2 to TRBJ1-5; D is possibly TRBD1 (5 bases). V was shortened by 1 base and J by 7 bases, with 11 bases between the two germline ends. The CDR3 has 14 residues. Germline loops: CDR1 SGHTA, CDR2 FQGNSA. The CDR3 DNA reads as TGTGCCAGCAGCTTAGAGGCAGGGAGACAGCCCCAGCATTTT. The encoded protein is CASSLEAGRQPQHF.

The rearrangement links TRBV20-1 to TRBJ2-1; D is tentatively TRBD1 or TRBD2 (6 bases each). The germline V gene encodes CDR1 DFQATT and CDR2 SNEGSKA (reference sequence). V shed 0 bases and J shed 0 bases, with 15 bases lying between them. The CDR3 has 17 residues. Here the CDR3 DNA reads TGCAGTGCTAGAGATCGGGGGCGGGGTAGCTCCTACAATGAGCAGTTCTTC. Protein product: CSARDRGRGSSYNEQFF.

This chain links TRBV10-3 with TRBJ2-7, with D unresolved. There are 13 residues in the CDR3. Trimming removed 0 bases from V and 3 bases from J, with 6 bases in between. Germline V CDR1 and CDR2: ENHRY, SYGVKD. The DNA of the CDR3 is TGTGCCATCAGTGAGTCCATCCTCTACGAGCAGTACTTC. The encoded protein is CAISESILYEQYF.

This clonotype has a handful of counts. The J gene is TRBJ2-5, the V gene TRBV11-1; no clear D gene. V was shortened by 1 base and J by 2 bases, with 5 bases between the two germline ends. Germline CDR1 is SGHAT and CDR2 is FQDESV (reference sequence). The CDR3 loop spans 13 amino acids. DNA for the CDR3: TGTGCCAGCAGCTTAGGCAGTCAAGAGACCCAGTACTTC. Protein: CASSLGSQETQYF.

The sample holds a few counts of this clonotype. The V and J genes are TRBV10-3 and TRBJ2-2; D perhaps matches TRBD1 (6 bases). The germline gives CDR1 ENHRY, CDR2 SYGVKD. This CDR3 region has 16 residues. Trimming cost V 0 bases and J 4 bases, with 12 bases left between them. The CDR3 coding sequence is TGTGCCATCAGTGAGTCAGGACAGCAGATCACCGGGGAGCTGTTTTTT. The encoded protein is CAISESGQQITGELFF.

This chain connects TRBV29-1 to TRBJ2-5, with 9 bases aligning to TRBD2. CDR1 and CDR2 from the germline V gene are SQVTM and ANQGSEA. The CDR3 has 12 amino acids. J gave up 5 bases and V 4 bases, and 2 bases lay outside the gene matches. CDR3 sequence (DNA): TGCAGCGTTGCTAGCGGGGTGGAGACCCAGTACTTC. Residues: CSVASGVETQYF.

The chain is built from TRBV20-1 and TRBJ2-3; 14 bases fit TRBD2. This CDR3 is built from 16 residues. Looked up from germline, CDR1 is DFQATT and CDR2 is SNEGSKA (reference sequence). V was pared by 6 bases and J by 4 bases, with 9 bases of the junction left unmatched. CDR3 bases: TGCAGTGCCAATCCCCAGACTAGCGGGGGGGCAGATACGCAGTATTTT. Its translation: CSANPQTSGGADTQYF.

This clonotype was picked up a small number of times. The V call is TRBV2, the J call TRBJ1-1, with no clear D. Looked up from germline, CDR1 is SNHLY and CDR2 is FYNNEI. The germline V and J ends were trimmed by 2 bases and 8 bases, with 9 bases remaining between them. The length of the CDR3 is 12 residues. The CDR3 loop is CASSESAPEAFF. The CDR3 DNA reads as TGTGCCAGCAGTGAATCCGCCCCCGAAGCTTTCTTT.

This clonotype turned up a few times. CDR3 DNA sequence: TGTGCCAGCAGCCCGGTCGGGGGGACCCTCGGGGGTACGCAGTATTTT. Translation: CASSPVGGTLGGTQYF. This chain links TRBV6-2 or TRBV6-3 with TRBJ2-3, with 7 bases that match TRBD2. CDR1 is MNHEY and CDR2 is SVGEGT in the germline V gene. CDR3 length: 16 amino acids. The trim removed 6 bases at V and 8 bases at J, leaving 17 bases unmatched.

There are many counts of this clonotype. The chain is built from TRBV7-2 and TRBJ2-2; D is uncertain. Germline V gives CDR1 SGHTA, CDR2 FQGNSA. V was cut by 3 bases and J by 0 bases, with 8 bases left in between. CDR3 size: 15 residues. CDR3 bases: TGTGCCAGCAGCTTCGTCCGGTCGAACACCGGGGAGCTGTTTTTT. It yields the protein CASSFVRSNTGELFF.